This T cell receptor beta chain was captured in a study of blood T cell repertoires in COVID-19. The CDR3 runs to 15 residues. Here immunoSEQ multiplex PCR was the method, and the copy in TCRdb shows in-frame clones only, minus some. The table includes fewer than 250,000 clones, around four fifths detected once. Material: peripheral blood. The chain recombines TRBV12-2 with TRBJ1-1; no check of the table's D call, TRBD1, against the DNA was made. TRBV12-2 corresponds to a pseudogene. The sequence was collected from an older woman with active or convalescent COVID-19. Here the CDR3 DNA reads TGTGCAAGTCGCCTCGTGGCAGGGGCGAACACTGAAGCTTTCTTT. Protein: CASRLVAGANTEAFF.